The clone carrying this T cell receptor (beta chain) has just one count. Its cognate antigen is unknown. Clones were read by immunoSEQ multiplex PCR, and TCRdb kept only the in-frame ones, dropping some. The top ten hold roughly 0.28% of the sample, which has approximately 90,000 clones, 88% seen once. V shed 4 bases, J shed 5 bases, and the junction held 12 bases outside the gene matches. The CDR3 has 16 residues. The germline gives CDR1 SGDLS, CDR2 YYNGEE. The entry originates in a study of graft-versus-host responses after intestinal transplantation. Study at large: All recipients were given anti-thymocyte globulin induction, and tacrolimus and steroids were then administered for about three years. Findings and caveats of the study: Researchers found peak circulating GvH clone levels linked to early post-transplant HvG declines.

The sequences come from unstimulated CD4+ T cells sorted from spleen or lymph node cells, collected before transplant. This chain uses TRBV9 with TRBJ1-2, with TRBD1 identical over 9 bases. The receptor's source is a human donor who was the organ donor for an intestinal transplant. CDR3 region: CASSLNRGLLSYGYTF. Here the CDR3 DNA reads TGTGCCAGCAGCCTTAACAGGGGGCTTCTAAGTTATGGCTACACCTTC.